This T cell receptor beta chain was observed in a study of Graves' ophthalmopathy and Graves' hyperthyroidism. Ineligible for inclusion were patients with other autoimmune diseases, uncontrolled infections, pregnancy or lactation. Diagnostic conclusions were grounded in clinical symptoms, serum thyroxine, TRAb, thyroid ultrasound and orbital computed tomography. Amplified material comprised TCR beta CDR3 regions derived from RNA transcripts. RT-PCR in the first round used HTBI primers; a second-round multiplex PCR followed. TCRdb passed the multiplex PCR reads through MiXCR, listing each CDR3 protein once. This table holds 350,000 to 450,000 distinct CDR3 sequences, over 20% found once. This clonotype has a count of ten or more. Germline V gene sequence: CDR1 MGHRA, CDR2 YSYEKL. The CDR3 has 15 residues. Trimming removed 5 bases from V and 4 bases from J; junction bases left unmatched: 9.

This receptor was identified in a woman aged 18-30 years with stable Graves' hyperthyroidism. The gene calls are TRBV4-1 and TRBJ2-7, with TRBD2 matching over 9 bases. Sequencing was done on a sample of peripheral blood. The CDR3: CASSALTSGTYEQYF. The CDR3 nucleotides read TGCGCCAGCAGCGCCCTGACTAGCGGAACATACGAGCAGTACTTC.